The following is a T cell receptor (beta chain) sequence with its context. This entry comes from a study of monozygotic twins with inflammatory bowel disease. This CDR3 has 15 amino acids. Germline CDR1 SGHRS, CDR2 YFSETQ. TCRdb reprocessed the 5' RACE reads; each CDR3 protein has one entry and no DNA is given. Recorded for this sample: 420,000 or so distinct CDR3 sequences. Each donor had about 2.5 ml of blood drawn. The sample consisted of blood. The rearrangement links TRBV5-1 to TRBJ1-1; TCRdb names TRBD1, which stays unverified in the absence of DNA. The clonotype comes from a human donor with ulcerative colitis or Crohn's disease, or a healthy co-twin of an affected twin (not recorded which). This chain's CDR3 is CASSLEDRGLDEAFF.